This entry describes one T cell receptor (beta chain). Trimming pared 8 bases from V and 3 bases from J, leaving 16 bases between. Germline CDR1 MDHEN, CDR2 SYDVKM. The CDR3 is 15 residues long. This sample stems from a study of shared clonotypes between healthy human individuals. About the study: Every donor yielded three CD4 naive, three CD4 memory, two CD8 naive and one CD8 memory plate.

TCRdb's table, derived via immunoSEQ multiplex PCR, lists solely in-frame clones and lacks some. Of 640,000 or so clones detected, around 72% appear once; the ten largest clones hold under 2%. This clonotype was sampled from a woman aged 25 to 39 in good health. The sequenced material came from memory CD4+ T cells sorted from blood. Subset: CD45RA-negative fraction. V gene TRBV28 combines with J gene TRBJ2-2; either TRBD1 or TRBD2 may supply D (6 bases each). Written as DNA, the CDR3 is TGTGCCAGCTCCAGAGGGGGAGGCTACACCGGGGAGCTGTTTTTT. Its protein is CASSRGGGYTGELFF.